A single sample is the source of the 8 T cell receptor beta chains below, sequenced in a study of naive and memory T cell subsets. Regarding the study as a whole: A few larger clonotypes appeared in naive repertoires, especially CD8, possibly memory cells re-expressing CD45RA.

Both TRBC1 and TRBC2 were covered by a beta constant-region primer of two equimolar oligonucleotides. Ligated cDNA was amplified by four rounds of PCR with nested alpha and beta constant-region primers and SP2. TCRdb reprocessed the UMI-ligation and nested PCR reads with MiXCR, giving one entry per CDR3 protein. The table lists 120,000 to 150,000 distinct CDR3 sequences, about a fifth of them singletons. For these receptors, no antigen is known. The specimen was naive CD8+ T cells from blood. Every receptor here comes from a human donor in good health.

The chain combines TRBV6-1 with TRBJ1-4, with a weak D call TRBD1 (5 bases). Germline values: CDR1 MNHNS, CDR2 SASEGT. V lost 9 bases and J lost 8, with 13 bases in between. The CDR3 length is 12 residues. The CDR3 DNA follows: TGTGCCAGTGGGGACTACGGAGAAAAACTGTTTTTT. Residues: CASGDYGEKLFF.

This sequence joins TRBV28 and TRBJ2-7; either TRBD1 or TRBD2 may supply D (5 bases each). CDR3 length equals 18 residues. Trimming left V 6 bases short and J 0 bases short, with 24 bases between. CDR1 is MDHEN and CDR2 is SYDVKM in the germline V gene. The CDR3 nucleotides are TGTGCCAGCAGCCACAGACTACCCCGGTCGGGGACCTCCTACGAGCAGTACTTC. This encodes CASSHRLPRSGTSYEQYF.

This rearrangement joins TRBV13 to TRBJ2-7; 10 nucleotides agree with TRBD2. Losses at the gene ends were 5 bases for V and 6 bases for J; bases not matched to a gene: 10. Germline V gene data show CDR1 as PRHDT and CDR2 as FYEKMQ (reference sequence). The CDR3 has 15 amino acids. The CDR3: CASSDRASGSFEQYF. Here the CDR3 DNA reads TGTGCCAGCAGCGATAGGGCTAGCGGGAGCTTCGAGCAGTACTTC.

This clonotype has ten or more counts. This chain's CDR3 is CSVNSQTNYGYTF. The DNA for the CDR3 is TGCAGCGTCAACAGCCAAACTAACTATGGCTACACCTTC. The rearrangement joins TRBV29-1 to TRBJ1-2; D not resolved. Trimming left V 6 bases short and J 0 bases short, with 11 bases between. CDR3 length equals 13 residues. Per the germline V gene, CDR1 is SQVTM and CDR2 is ANQGSEA.

This clonotype has ten or more counts. The gene calls are TRBV7-3 and TRBJ2-1; D uncertain. Between the trimmed V and J ends, which lost 3 bases and 4 bases, there was a span of 7 bases. Germline loops: CDR1 SGHTA, CDR2 FQGTGA. The CDR3 runs to 13 residues. The DNA for the CDR3 is TGTGCCAGCAGCTTGGGTTGGTACAATGAGCAGTTCTTC. Translation: CASSLGWYNEQFF.

V gene TRBV15 combines with J gene TRBJ2-1; 9 bases are a match to TRBD1. This CDR3 is 15 amino acids long. Germline CDR1 reads LNHNV; CDR2 reads YYDKDF (reference sequence). The V segment lost 5 bases and the J segment 3 bases; nucleotides outside the gene matches: 5. The CDR3 reads CATSSDRGFYNEQFF. The CDR3 bases are TGTGCCACCAGCTCGGACAGGGGTTTCTACAATGAGCAGTTCTTC. Complete variable domain (other parts from reference TRBV15 and TRBJ2-1): DAMVIQNPRYQVTQFGKPVTLSCSQTLNHNVMYWYQQKSSQAPKLLFHYYDKDFNNEADTPDNFQSRRPNTSFCFLDIRSPGLGDTAMYLCATSSDRGFYNEQFFGPGTRLTVL.

This clonotype showed up just a few times. The genes are TRBV4-1 and TRBJ1-2; D not resolved. V lost 4 bases to trimming and J lost 6 bases, with 15 bases between them. The CDR3 runs to 14 residues. The germline CDR1 and CDR2 sequences are MGHRA and YSYEKL. In DNA form, the CDR3 reads TGCGCCAGCAGCCCCCTTGGGGTGCGGGATGGCTACACCTTC. Its translation is CASSPLGVRDGYTF.

The V gene is TRBV10-2, the J gene TRBJ1-1, with TRBD1 as a possible D gene (6 bases). This CDR3 is 16 amino acids long. Trimming shortened V by 3 bases and J by 0 bases, and 14 bases separated the two germline ends. The germline gives CDR1 WSHSY, CDR2 SAAADI. The CDR3 nucleotides read TGCGCCAGCAGTGAAGACAGGTTGAACATGAACACTGAAGCTTTCTTT. Protein sequence: CASSEDRLNMNTEAFF.